The T cell receptor beta chain under discussion was sequenced for a study of control samples from healthy donors and cancer patients. Only in-frame clones appear in the TCRdb table, and some are missing; sequencing was by immunoSEQ multiplex PCR. This table has about 130,000 clones, approximately 92% appearing once. Germline CDR1 and CDR2: SEHNR and FQNEAQ (reference sequence). Trimming removed 4 bases from V and 7 bases from J; junction bases left unmatched: 9. The CDR3 sequence is 15 residues long. The specimen was PBMCs. The chain combines TRBV7-9 with TRBJ1-5; 8 positions agree with TRBD1. The clonotype originates from a man aged 80 or over with head and neck cancer. The CDR3 reads CASSSDRADRQPQHF. CDR3 coding DNA: TGTGCCAGCAGCTCGGACAGGGCGGACCGCCAGCCCCAGCATTTT.